The present TCR beta chain was sequenced within a study of T cells after yellow fever vaccination. In the study overall: Fractions of low cell number were prepared using SMART-Seq v4 Ultra Low Input.

A universal primer site and UMIs were added as TCR cDNA was made by 5'RACE template switching. TCRdb itself ran the 5' RACE reads through MiXCR, one entry per CDR3 protein. The data contain under 550,000 distinct CDR3 sequences, roughly 22% of them singletons. In germline, CDR1 is DFQATT, CDR2 SNEGSKA (reference sequence). V lost 5 bases and J lost 4; bases outside the gene matches: 14. The CDR3 is 15 amino acids. Turning to this clonotype: Its antigen remains unidentified.

Overall study results and limits: Subsequent booster samples again held most clones from primary vaccination (roughly 96% CD4, about 85% CD8).

This clonotype was sampled from a young man who received the YFV17D yellow fever vaccine. V gene TRBV20-1 combines with J gene TRBJ2-7; the match to TRBD1 covers 7 bases. Sequenced here: PBMCs, sampled roughly 20 days after the first yellow fever vaccination. The chain's CDR3 is CSAWSSTGTRYEQYF. CDR3 nucleotide sequence: TGCAGTGCTTGGTCTTCGACAGGGACCCGGTACGAGCAGTACTTC.